The text below deals with one T cell receptor beta chain. The data derive from a study of blood T cell repertoires in COVID-19. Overall study: T cells, B-cell-depleted T cells, or PBMCs provided the cDNA or gDNA that served as material.

Measured with immunoSEQ multiplex PCR; TCRdb has only the in-frame clones, and not every one. Among roughly 150,000 clones listed, just under 85% were seen once. V gave up 7 bases and J gave up 2 bases; unmatched junction bases: 10. The germline CDR1 and CDR2 sequences are SGHRS and YFSETQ. The CDR3 has 17 residues. This chain links TRBV5-1 with TRBJ2-6; 9 bases map to TRBD1. The source of this sequence is a woman at least 80 years old with COVID-19, enrolled during active disease. Specimen: peripheral blood. The CDR3 nucleotides read TGCGCCAGCCGATCGACAGGGGGAGTCCCTGGGGCCAACGTCCTGACTTTC. Its protein is CASRSTGGVPGANVLTF.